This T cell receptor (beta chain) was retrieved from a study of beta chain features in type 1 diabetes. Study summary: Healthy donors and patients showed comparable age, gender and cell yields. Findings and limits, study-wide: Researchers reported that naive, central memory and Treg TCRB repertoires appeared more similar in patients than in healthy donors. Shorter TCRB CDR3s, moderately but significantly so, were found in Type 1 diabetes patients in all four CD4+ subsets.

V dropped 6 bases and J dropped 3 bases, with 21 bases sitting between them. The CDR3 extends over 16 amino acids. Germline V gene lookup returns CDR1 LGHNA and CDR2 YNFKEQ. Expressed TCRB transcripts were sequenced because the isolated RNA had all been reverse transcribed beforehand. Some clones are missing from TCRdb's copy, which holds only in-frame ones; the method was immunoSEQ multiplex PCR. Of around 280,000 clones listed, over 14% are singletons. This clone was detected a few times. Its antigen is not identified. The TCR sequence derives from a man between 18 and 29 years old with type 1 diabetes. Source material: naive CD4+ T cells from blood. The chain uses TRBV4-2 and TRBJ2-7; TRBD2 is a possible D gene (5 bases). CDR3: CASRPRAGHGVYEQYF. The CDR3 DNA reads as TGTGCCAGCAGACCAAGGGCCGGTCACGGGGTCTACGAGCAGTACTTC.